What follows are 29 T cell receptor beta chains derived from one specimen sequenced in a study of CD8 T cells in Susac syndrome. Reverse transcription used roughly 0.45 to 1 ug RNA and random hexamers. TCRdb reprocessed the immunoSEQ multiplex PCR reads via MiXCR and lists one record per CDR3 protein. The table has around 110,000 distinct CDR3 sequences, 96% seen once. Sequencing used CD4+ T cells from PBMCs. The source of these receptors is a human donor with Susac syndrome.

The chain carries TRBV12-3 or TRBV12-4 and TRBJ1-5; TRBD1 agrees at 10 bases. The ends lost 8 bases at V and 4 bases at J; junction bases unmatched: 8. There are 15 residues in the CDR3. The CDR3 nucleotides read TGTGCCAGCGCGCCGGGGACAGGGGAGAATCAGCCCCAGCATTTT. It translates to CASAPGTGENQPQHF.

This chain links TRBV30 with TRBJ1-4; 7 nucleotides align to TRBD1. From germline, CDR1 is GTSNPN and CDR2 SVGIG (reference sequence). The CDR3 has 14 amino acids. The CDR3, as DNA: TGTGCGTGTATAATACCGGGACAGAATGAAAAACTGTTTTTT. Residues: CACIIPGQNEKLFF.

The chain links TRBV7-9 to TRBJ1-2; perhaps TRBD1 as D (6 bases). There are 15 residues in the CDR3. Trimming removed 5 bases at V and 2 bases at J, with 15 bases between. Germline V gene data show CDR1 as SEHNR and CDR2 as FQNEAQ (reference sequence). The CDR3 DNA is TGTGCCAGCAGCAGGCGACAGGACCTAAACTATGGCTACACCTTC. Translating it yields CASSRRQDLNYGYTF.

Only a few counts were recorded for this clonotype. This CDR3 is CASSRTSGSNEQFF. The DNA for the CDR3 is TGTGCCAGCAGCCGGACTAGCGGGAGTAATGAGCAGTTCTTC. The chain combines TRBV12-3 or TRBV12-4 with TRBJ2-1; 13 bases match TRBD2. The CDR3 totals 14 residues. Trimming cost V 6 bases and J 7 bases; bases outside gene matches: 3.

The gene calls are TRBV30 and TRBJ2-4, with D hard to call. The CDR3 consists of 12 residues. V lost 5 bases, J lost 1 base, and 6 bases lay in between. Germline V gene data show CDR1 as GTSNPN and CDR2 as SVGIG (reference sequence). DNA for the CDR3: TGTGCCTGGGGTGAGGCCAAAAACATTCAGTACTTC. It specifies CAWGEAKNIQYF.

V is TRBV18 and J is TRBJ1-5, with D maybe TRBD1 (5 bases). This CDR3 is 15 amino acids long. The V end lost 2 bases, the J end lost 5 bases, and 13 bases lay between the germline ends. The germline gives CDR1 KGHSH, CDR2 LQKENI. This chain's CDR3 is CASSPGQGEDQPQHF. The CDR3 DNA reads TGTGCCAGCTCACCAGGGCAGGGAGAGGATCAGCCCCAGCATTTT.

This rearrangement joins TRBV6-5 to TRBJ2-7; 7 bases match TRBD1. The CDR3 is made up of 16 amino acids. Germline CDR1 reads MNHEY; CDR2 reads SVGAGI. The V gene end was trimmed by 2 bases and the J gene end by 1 base; junction bases not matched to a gene: 8. In DNA form, the CDR3 reads TGTGCCAGCAGTTACCAACATGACAGGGCATCCTACGAGCAGTACTTC. Translating it yields CASSYQHDRASYEQYF.

The chain employs TRBV15 and TRBJ2-1; a weak D match, TRBD2 (5 bases). Trimming left V 2 bases short and J 0 bases short, with 14 bases between. Germline loops: CDR1 LNHNV, CDR2 YYDKDF (reference sequence). The CDR3 consists of 17 residues. CDR3 amino acids: CATSRLSSGVSYNEQFF. CDR3 nucleotides: TGTGCCACCAGCAGACTTTCCAGCGGAGTCTCCTACAATGAGCAGTTCTTC.

This clonotype was picked up one time. This chain connects TRBV3-1 to TRBJ2-5, with TRBD1 matching 11 bases. The CDR3 consists of 16 residues. After removal of 5 bases from V and 2 bases from J, the junction contained 7 bases not matched to a gene. Germline CDR1 is LGHDT and CDR2 is YNNKEL (reference sequence). CDR3 region: CASSGWTGGQQETQYF. In DNA, the CDR3 is TGTGCCAGCAGCGGATGGACAGGGGGCCAACAAGAGACCCAGTACTTC.

This chain connects TRBV9 to TRBJ2-3, with D maybe TRBD1 (5 bases). V was pared by 0 bases and J by 4 bases, with 18 bases between. In germline, CDR1 is SGDLS, CDR2 YYNGEE. This CDR3 comprises 17 residues. The CDR3 DNA reads as TGTGCCAGCAGCGTAGTAGGGGCGGAGTTTAGGCCAGATACGCAGTATTTT. Protein sequence: CASSVVGAEFRPDTQYF. Supplemented by reference TRBV9 and TRBJ2-3, the full variable domain reads DSGVTQTPKHLITATGQRVTLRCSPRSGDLSVYWYQQSLDQGLQFLIQYYNGEERAKGNILERFSAQQFPDLHSELNLSSLELGDSALYFCASSVVGAEFRPDTQYFGPGTRLTVL.

This sequence joins TRBV7-6 and TRBJ2-1, with D perhaps TRBD1 (6 bases). CDR3 length equals 12 residues. Germline-derived CDR1 and CDR2 are SGHVS and FNYEAQ. Trimming stripped 5 bases from V and 7 bases from J, with 9 bases between. The CDR3 loop is CASSTGQNEQFF. CDR3 coding DNA: TGTGCCAGCAGCACCGGACAGAATGAGCAGTTCTTC.

This sequence joins TRBV28 and TRBJ1-2; unclear D gene. This CDR3 contains 14 residues. Germline CDR1 MDHEN, CDR2 SYDVKM. V was shortened by 2 bases and J by 2 bases, with 9 bases between the two germline ends. CDR3 DNA sequence: TGTGCCAGCAGTTTAGGCAGGATGAACTATGGCTACACCTTC. Protein: CASSLGRMNYGYTF.

The rearrangement links TRBV29-1 to TRBJ1-2; TRBD1 is a possible D gene (6 bases). The CDR3 is made up of 13 amino acids. The germline V gene has CDR1 SQVTM and CDR2 ANQGSEA. The V and J ends lost 4 bases and 7 bases respectively, with 16 bases between them. CDR3 in DNA: TGCAGCGTTGTAGGACAGTCCGGGAGTGGCTACACCTTC. Translated, it gives CSVVGQSGSGYTF.

The chain links TRBV11-2 to TRBJ1-2; no reliable D call. The V gene's germline CDR1 is SGHAT and CDR2 FQNNGV. CDR3 length: 15 residues. V lost 3 bases and J lost 7, with 18 bases in between. The CDR3, as DNA: TGTGCCAGCAGCTTCATGATTCAAAACGGAGGTGGCTACACCTTC. Amino acid sequence: CASSFMIQNGGGYTF.

This chain connects TRBV2 to TRBJ1-5; D uncertain. There are 13 residues in the CDR3. From germline, CDR1 is SNHLY and CDR2 FYNNEI. V was pared by 5 bases and J by 12 bases, with 17 bases between. The CDR3 loop is CASSQLPRVGQHF. The CDR3 DNA reads as TGTGCCAGCAGTCAATTACCCCGGGTCGGCCAGCATTTT.

The chain joins TRBV30 to TRBJ2-7; TRBD2 might be the D (5 bases). V gave up 3 bases and J gave up 4 bases, with 10 bases separating them. Germline V gene data show CDR1 as GTSNPN and CDR2 as SVGIG (reference sequence). CDR3 length: 12 amino acids. DNA of the CDR3: TGTGCCTGGAGGGCTCGGGGTTACGAGCAGTACTTC. Translated, it gives CAWRARGYEQYF.

This clonotype was observed once. The V and J genes are TRBV10-3 and TRBJ1-2; TRBD1 matches 9 bases. Germline CDR1 and CDR2: ENHRY and SYGVKD. This CDR3 has 15 residues. With 0 bases clipped from V and 5 bases from J, the junction kept 4 bases outside the gene matches. The CDR3 here is CAISESPGQGYGYTF. The CDR3 DNA follows: TGTGCCATCAGTGAGTCGCCTGGACAGGGGTATGGCTACACCTTC.

The chain combines TRBV4-1 with TRBJ2-1; TRBD1 matches at 10 bases. The germline gives CDR1 MGHRA, CDR2 YSYEKL. CDR3 length: 15 amino acids. Trimming took 3 bases from V and 7 from J; bases not matched to a gene: 6. The CDR3 DNA sequence: TGCGCCAGCAGCCACCTGGGACAGGGGCTGAATGAGCAGTTCTTC. This sequence encodes CASSHLGQGLNEQFF.

V usage is TRBV19 and J usage is TRBJ2-5; TRBD1 or TRBD2 may be the D gene (5 bases each). Trimming shortened V by 5 bases and J by 13 bases, and 17 bases separated the two germline ends. This CDR3 has 12 amino acids. Germline V lookup: CDR1 LNHDA, CDR2 SQIVND (reference sequence). Here the CDR3 DNA reads TGTGCCAGTAGTGCCCCCGGGACCCGCCGGTACTTC. It translates to CASSAPGTRRYF.

The chain carries TRBV19 and TRBJ2-3; 9 positions match TRBD1. The CDR3 has 16 amino acids. Losses at the gene ends were 5 bases for V and 0 bases for J; bases not matched to a gene: 6. CDR1 is LNHDA and CDR2 is SQIVND in the germline V gene (reference sequence). The CDR3 sequence: CASSPGTGMSTDTQYF. As DNA, the CDR3 is TGTGCCAGTAGTCCCGGGACAGGGATGAGCACAGATACGCAGTATTTT. The variable domain in full, with the rest retrieved from reference TRBV19 and TRBJ2-3, is DGGITQSPKYLFRKEGQNVTLSCEQNLNHDAMYWYRQDPGQGLRLIYYSQIVNDFQKGDIAEGYSVSREKKESFPLTVTSAQKNPTAFYLCASSPGTGMSTDTQYFGPGTRLTVL.

The rearrangement joins TRBV29-1 to TRBJ1-2; 8 bases are shared with TRBD1. This CDR3 region has 13 residues. Germline CDR1 SQVTM, CDR2 ANQGSEA. The trim removed 4 bases at V and 5 bases at J, leaving 6 bases unmatched. The CDR3 nucleotides are TGCAGCGTTGTCTCAGGGGGCTTTTATGGCTACACCTTC. Translation gives CSVVSGGFYGYTF. The entire variable domain, with the rest obtained from reference TRBV29-1 and TRBJ1-2, is as follows: SAVISQKPSRDICQRGTSLTIQCQVDSQVTMMFWYRQQPGQSLTLIATANQGSEATYESGFVIDKFPISRPNLTFSTLTVSNMSPEDSSIYLCSVVSGGFYGYTFGSGTRLTVV.

This clonotype turned up a few times. The V gene is TRBV29-1, the J gene TRBJ2-3, with D possibly TRBD2 on 5 matching bases. There are 14 residues in the CDR3. V gave up 3 bases and J gave up 3 bases, with 13 bases separating them. Germline lookup yields CDR1 SQVTM and CDR2 ANQGSEA. The CDR3 is CSVDRGRGTDTQYF. In nucleotides, the CDR3 is TGCAGCGTTGACCGTGGGAGAGGAACAGATACGCAGTATTTT.

This chain uses TRBV20-1 with TRBJ2-3, with D possibly TRBD2 on 6 matching bases. The V and J ends lost 4 bases and 4 bases respectively, with 24 bases between them. CDR1 is DFQATT and CDR2 is SNEGSKA in the germline V gene (reference sequence). This CDR3 is 17 amino acids long. The CDR3 DNA follows: TGCAGTGCTAATTCATTAAATAGGAGGCGGGACCCAGATACGCAGTATTTT. Translation gives CSANSLNRRRDPDTQYF.

The chain uses TRBV6-1 and TRBJ1-2; D is uncertain. The CDR3 is 16 amino acids. CDR1 and CDR2 (germline): MNHNS, SASEGT. V was trimmed by 7 bases and J by 1 base, leaving 19 bases between them. CDR3 in DNA: TGTGCCAGCACTAAAATACCCCCTCAGCTTAACTATGGCTACACCTTC. Its protein is CASTKIPPQLNYGYTF.

The chain is built from TRBV28 and TRBJ2-6; no firm D call. Germline CDR1 and CDR2: MDHEN and SYDVKM. The CDR3 has 15 residues. Trimming stripped 2 bases from V and 2 bases from J, with 7 bases between. The CDR3 DNA reads TGTGCCAGCAGTTTAATAAGGGCTGGGGCCAACGTCCTGACTTTC. It translates to CASSLIRAGANVLTF.

This clonotype occurred once. This chain uses TRBV30 with TRBJ2-1; 9 nucleotides align to TRBD1. The CDR3 loop spans 15 amino acids. Looked up from germline, CDR1 is GTSNPN and CDR2 is SVGIG (reference sequence). The ends lost 3 bases at V and 7 bases at J; junction bases unmatched: 10. The chain's CDR3 is CAWSGTGRKGNEQFF. In nucleotides, the CDR3 is TGTGCCTGGAGCGGGACAGGGAGGAAGGGGAATGAGCAGTTCTTC.

The CDR3: CASKVPRPGGGGFTDTQYF. The CDR3 DNA sequence: TGTGCCAGCAAAGTGCCCCGGCCGGGAGGGGGGGGCTTCACAGATACGCAGTATTTT. The chain is built from TRBV27 and TRBJ2-3; 8 positions agree with TRBD2. Per the germline V gene, CDR1 is MNHEY and CDR2 is SMNVEV (reference sequence). Unmatched junction bases numbered 20, after V lost 7 bases and J lost 2 bases. This CDR3 comprises 19 residues.

This chain links TRBV5-8 with TRBJ2-4; no definite D call. Germline V gene lookup returns CDR1 SGHTS and CDR2 YDEGEE. The CDR3 totals 15 residues. Trimming removed 1 base at V and 7 bases at J, with 15 bases between. CDR3 coding DNA: TGTGCCAGCAGCTTGTCAGCCGGATTCAGTAACATTCAGTACTTC. This sequence encodes CASSLSAGFSNIQYF.

The genes are TRBV4-1 and TRBJ2-3; TRBD1 matches 7 bases. Trimming cost V 1 base and J 2 bases; bases outside gene matches: 6. Germline V gene sequence: CDR1 MGHRA, CDR2 YSYEKL. The CDR3 runs 16 residues. CDR3 sequence: CASSQVTGQNTDTQYF. The CDR3 nucleotides read TGCGCCAGCAGCCAAGTGACAGGGCAGAACACAGATACGCAGTATTTT.